This T cell receptor beta chain derives from a study of identical twins. The CDR3 contains 16 residues. Looked up from germline, CDR1 is DFQATT and CDR2 is SNEGSKA (reference sequence). The J segment lost 4 bases and the V segment lost 3 bases, leaving 10 bases of the junction unmatched. The cDNA had a unique molecular identifier and a template-switch universal primer site. MiXCR, run by TCRdb on the 5' RACE reads, gives a single entry per CDR3 protein. This sample has 700,000 or so distinct CDR3 sequences, with approximately 21% found just once. About this clonotype: Its antigen is not known.

Study results and limitations: Abundant beta clonotypes from cord blood had fewer insertions, unlike memory repertoires, which showed none.

This sample also belongs to another study, concerning T cells expressing NK-cell markers. Turning to that study: Among the eight sequenced donors, seven tested HCMV-seropositive and one tested seronegative. Sorting was limited to alpha-beta TCR-expressing T cells with an anti-gamma-delta TCR antibody in several experiments.

The sequence came from a young woman in good health. Sequenced sample: PBMCs. The V and J genes are TRBV20-1 and TRBJ2-2, with 8 positions matching TRBD2. The CDR3: CSASSGLAGITGELFF. The CDR3, as DNA: TGCAGTGCTAGCTCCGGCTTAGCGGGGATCACCGGGGAGCTGTTTTTT.